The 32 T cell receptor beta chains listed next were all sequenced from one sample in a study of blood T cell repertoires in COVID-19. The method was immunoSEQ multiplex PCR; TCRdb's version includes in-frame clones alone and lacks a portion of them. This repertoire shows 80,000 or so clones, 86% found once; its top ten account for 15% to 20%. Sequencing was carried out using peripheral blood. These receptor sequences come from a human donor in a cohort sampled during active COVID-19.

The CDR3 spells CATSGLAGDDNEQFF. The CDR3, as DNA: TGTGCCACCAGTGGCCTAGCGGGAGACGACAATGAGCAGTTCTTC. The J gene is TRBJ2-1, the V gene TRBV24-1; 10 bases match TRBD2. The ends lost 5 bases at V and 5 bases at J; junction bases unmatched: 5. Germline loops: CDR1 KGHDR, CDR2 SFDVKD. There are 15 residues in the CDR3.

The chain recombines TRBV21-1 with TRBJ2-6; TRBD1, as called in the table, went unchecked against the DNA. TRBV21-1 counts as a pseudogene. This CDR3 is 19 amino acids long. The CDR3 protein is CASSKGVWDRVAGANVLTF. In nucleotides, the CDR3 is TGTGCCAGCAGCAAAGGTGTTTGGGACAGGGTGGCTGGGGCCAACGTCCTGACTTTC.

The CDR3 sequence: CATSRDAANEQFF. The CDR3 nucleotides are TGTGCCACCAGCAGAGATGCGGCGAATGAGCAGTTCTTC. This chain uses TRBV15 with TRBJ2-1; no reliable D call. In germline, CDR1 is LNHNV, CDR2 YYDKDF (reference sequence). This CDR3 spans 13 amino acids. V lost 0 bases and J lost 7, with 7 bases in between.

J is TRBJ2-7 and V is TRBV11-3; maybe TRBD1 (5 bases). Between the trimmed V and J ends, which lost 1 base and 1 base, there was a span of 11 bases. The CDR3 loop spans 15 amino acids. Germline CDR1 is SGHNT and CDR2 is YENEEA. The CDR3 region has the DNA TGTGCCAGCAGCTTAGCAGGGTCTAGATCCTACGAGCAGTACTTC. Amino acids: CASSLAGSRSYEQYF. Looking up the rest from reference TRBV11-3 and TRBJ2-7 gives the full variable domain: EAGVVQSPRYKIIEKKQPVAFWCNPISGHNTLYWYLQNLGQGPELLIRYENEEAVDDSQLPKDRFSAERLKGVDSTLKIQPAELGDSAVYLCASSLAGSRSYEQYFGPGTRLTVT.

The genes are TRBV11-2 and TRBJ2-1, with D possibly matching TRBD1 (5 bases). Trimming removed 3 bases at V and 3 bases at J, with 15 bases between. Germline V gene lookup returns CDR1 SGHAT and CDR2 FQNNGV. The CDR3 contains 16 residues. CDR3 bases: TGTGCCAGCAGCTTCCGACTGGGGCAGAACTACAATGAGCAGTTCTTC. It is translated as CASSFRLGQNYNEQFF.

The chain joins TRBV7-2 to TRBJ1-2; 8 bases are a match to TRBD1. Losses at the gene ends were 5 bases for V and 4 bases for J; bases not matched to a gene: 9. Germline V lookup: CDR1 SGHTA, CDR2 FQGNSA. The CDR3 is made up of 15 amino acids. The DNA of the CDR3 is TGTGCCAGCAGCACCTCGACAGGGGCTTCCTATGGCTACACCTTC. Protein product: CASSTSTGASYGYTF.

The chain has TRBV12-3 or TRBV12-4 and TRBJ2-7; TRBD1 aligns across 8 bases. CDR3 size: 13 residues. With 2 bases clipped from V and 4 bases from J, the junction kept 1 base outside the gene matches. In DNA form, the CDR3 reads TGTGCCAGCAGTTTAAACAGGGGGTACGAGCAGTACTTC. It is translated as CASSLNRGYEQYF.

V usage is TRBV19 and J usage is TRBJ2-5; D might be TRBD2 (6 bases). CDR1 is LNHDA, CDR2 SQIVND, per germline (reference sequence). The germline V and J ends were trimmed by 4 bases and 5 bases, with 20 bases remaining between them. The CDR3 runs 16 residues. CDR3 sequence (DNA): TGTGCCAGTAGTAGGGGGGATTCGTCGGTAGGTGAGACCCAGTACTTC. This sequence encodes CASSRGDSSVGETQYF.

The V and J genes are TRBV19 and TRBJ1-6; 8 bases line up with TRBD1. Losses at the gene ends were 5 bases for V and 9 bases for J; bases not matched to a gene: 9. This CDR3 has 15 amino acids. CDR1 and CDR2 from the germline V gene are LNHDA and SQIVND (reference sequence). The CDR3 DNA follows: TGTGCCAGTAGTGATGACAGGGGTGGTTTTTCACCCCTCCACTTT. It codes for CASSDDRGGFSPLHF.

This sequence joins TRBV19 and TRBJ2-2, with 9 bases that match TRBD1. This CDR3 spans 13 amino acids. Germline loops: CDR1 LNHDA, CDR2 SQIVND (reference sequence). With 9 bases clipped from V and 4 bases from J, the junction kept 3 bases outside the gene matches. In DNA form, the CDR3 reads TGTGCCAGCCGGGACAGGGTCACCGGGGAGCTGTTTTTT. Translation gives CASRDRVTGELFF.

The DNA for the CDR3 is TGTGCCAGCAGCGTAGCGGGGAACACCGGGGAGCTGTTTTTT. Amino acids: CASSVAGNTGELFF. The V gene is TRBV9, the J gene TRBJ2-2, with D hard to call. V lost 0 bases to trimming and J lost 1 base, with 4 bases between them. Per germline, CDR1 SGDLS and CDR2 YYNGEE. The CDR3 consists of 14 residues.

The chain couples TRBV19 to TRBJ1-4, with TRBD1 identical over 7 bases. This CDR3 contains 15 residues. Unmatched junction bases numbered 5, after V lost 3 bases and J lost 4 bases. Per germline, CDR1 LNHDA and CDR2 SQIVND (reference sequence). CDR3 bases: TGTGCCAGTAGTATCCTCGGGACAGTTAATGAAAAACTGTTTTTT. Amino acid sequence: CASSILGTVNEKLFF.

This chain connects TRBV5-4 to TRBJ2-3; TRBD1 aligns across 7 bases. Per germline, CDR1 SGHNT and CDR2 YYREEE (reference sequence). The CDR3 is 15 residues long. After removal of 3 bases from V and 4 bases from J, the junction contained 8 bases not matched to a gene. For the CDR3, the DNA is TGTGCCAGCAGCTGGACAGGAAGGTTTGCAGATACGCAGTATTTT. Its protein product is CASSWTGRFADTQYF.

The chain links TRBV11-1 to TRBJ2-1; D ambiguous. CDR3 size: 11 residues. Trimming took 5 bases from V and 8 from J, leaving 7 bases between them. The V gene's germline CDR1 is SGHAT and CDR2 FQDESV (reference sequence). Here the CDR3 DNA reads TGTGCCAGCAGCACCTATGATGAGCAGTTCTTC. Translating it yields CASSTYDEQFF. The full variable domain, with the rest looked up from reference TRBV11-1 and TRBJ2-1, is EAEVAQSPRYKITEKSQAVAFWCDPISGHATLYWYRQILGQGPELLVQFQDESVVDDSQLPKDRFSAERLKGVDSTLKIQPAELGDSAMYLCASSTYDEQFFGPGTRLTVL.

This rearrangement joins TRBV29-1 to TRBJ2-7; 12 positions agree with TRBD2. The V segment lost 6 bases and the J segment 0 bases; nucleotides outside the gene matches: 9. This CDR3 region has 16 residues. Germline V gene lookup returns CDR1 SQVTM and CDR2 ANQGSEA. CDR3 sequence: CSVARTSGIFSYEQYF. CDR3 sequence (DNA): TGCAGCGTCGCCCGGACTAGCGGGATCTTCTCCTACGAGCAGTACTTC.

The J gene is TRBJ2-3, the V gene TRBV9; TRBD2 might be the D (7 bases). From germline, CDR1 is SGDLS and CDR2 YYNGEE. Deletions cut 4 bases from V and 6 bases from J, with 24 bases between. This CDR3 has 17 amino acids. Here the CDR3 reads CASSMNLGGGGVDTQYF. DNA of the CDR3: TGTGCCAGCAGCATGAACCTAGGAGGGGGGGGCGTGGATACGCAGTATTTT.

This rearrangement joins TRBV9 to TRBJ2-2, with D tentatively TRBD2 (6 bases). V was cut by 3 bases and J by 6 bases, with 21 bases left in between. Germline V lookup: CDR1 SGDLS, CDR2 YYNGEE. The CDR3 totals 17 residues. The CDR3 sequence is CASSESPSGLTSGELFF. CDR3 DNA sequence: TGTGCCAGCAGCGAGAGCCCGAGCGGGCTCACATCCGGGGAGCTGTTTTTT. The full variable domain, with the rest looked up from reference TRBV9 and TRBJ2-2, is DSGVTQTPKHLITATGQRVTLRCSPRSGDLSVYWYQQSLDQGLQFLIQYYNGEERAKGNILERFSAQQFPDLHSELNLSSLELGDSALYFCASSESPSGLTSGELFFGEGSRLTVL.

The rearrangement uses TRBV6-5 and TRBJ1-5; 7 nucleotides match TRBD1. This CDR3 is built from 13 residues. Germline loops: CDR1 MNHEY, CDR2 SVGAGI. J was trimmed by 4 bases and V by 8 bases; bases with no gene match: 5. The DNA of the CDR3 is TGTGCCAGCGGAGAGGGGGCAAATCAGCCCCAGCATTTT. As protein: CASGEGANQPQHF.

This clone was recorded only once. DNA for the CDR3: TGTGCCAGCAGCGGACAGGGGGTCTACACTGAAGCTTTCTTT. Translating gives CASSGQGVYTEAFF. The V gene is TRBV6-5, the J gene TRBJ1-1; the match to TRBD1 covers 10 bases. The CDR3 is made up of 14 amino acids. V gave up 6 bases and J gave up 3 bases; unmatched junction bases: 4. Germline-derived CDR1 and CDR2 are MNHEY and SVGAGI.

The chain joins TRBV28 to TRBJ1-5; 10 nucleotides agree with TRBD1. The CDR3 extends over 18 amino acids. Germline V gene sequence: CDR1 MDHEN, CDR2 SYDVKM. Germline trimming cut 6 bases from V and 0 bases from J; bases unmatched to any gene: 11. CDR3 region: CASRERTGGWNSNQPQHF. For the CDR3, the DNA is TGTGCCAGCAGGGAGAGGACAGGGGGGTGGAATAGCAATCAGCCCCAGCATTTT.

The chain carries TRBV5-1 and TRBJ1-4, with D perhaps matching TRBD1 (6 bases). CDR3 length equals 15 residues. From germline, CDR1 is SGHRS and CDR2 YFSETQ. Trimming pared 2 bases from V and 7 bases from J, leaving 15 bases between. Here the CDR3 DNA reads TGCGCCAGCAGCTTACAACAGGGACCGGGTGAAAAACTGTTTTTT. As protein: CASSLQQGPGEKLFF.

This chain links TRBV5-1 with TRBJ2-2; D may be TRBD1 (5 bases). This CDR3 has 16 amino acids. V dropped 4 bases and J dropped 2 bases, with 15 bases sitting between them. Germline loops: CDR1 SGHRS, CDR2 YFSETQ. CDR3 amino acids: CASSLPDTGNTGELFF. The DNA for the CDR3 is TGCGCCAGCAGCCTACCGGACACGGGTAACACCGGGGAGCTGTTTTTT.

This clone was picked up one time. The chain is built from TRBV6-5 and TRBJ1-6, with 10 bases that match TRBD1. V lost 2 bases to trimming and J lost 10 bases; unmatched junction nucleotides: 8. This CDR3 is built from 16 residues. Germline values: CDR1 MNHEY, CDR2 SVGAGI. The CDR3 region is CASSYPDGTGVSPLHF. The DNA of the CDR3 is TGTGCCAGCAGTTACCCGGACGGGACAGGGGTATCACCCCTCCACTTT.

Written as DNA, the CDR3 is TGCGCCAGCAGCTTGCGGCCTAGCGGGAGGACAGATACGCAGTATTTT. Translating it yields CASSLRPSGRTDTQYF. V and J are TRBV5-1 and TRBJ2-3; 11 positions agree with TRBD2. The CDR3 contains 16 residues. Germline V gene sequence: CDR1 SGHRS, CDR2 YFSETQ. Trimming removed 1 base from V and 3 bases from J; junction bases left unmatched: 4.

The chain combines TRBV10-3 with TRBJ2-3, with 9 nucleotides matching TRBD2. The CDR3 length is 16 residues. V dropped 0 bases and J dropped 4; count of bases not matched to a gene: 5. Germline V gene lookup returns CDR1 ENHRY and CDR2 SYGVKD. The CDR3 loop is CAISESRRGGPDTQYF. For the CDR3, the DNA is TGTGCCATCAGTGAGTCCCGGCGGGGGGGCCCAGATACGCAGTATTTT.

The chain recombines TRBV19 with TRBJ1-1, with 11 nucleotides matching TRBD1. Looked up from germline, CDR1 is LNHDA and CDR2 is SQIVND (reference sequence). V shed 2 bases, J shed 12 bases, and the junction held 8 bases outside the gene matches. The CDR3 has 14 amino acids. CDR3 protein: CASSITDRGPVTFF. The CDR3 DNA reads TGTGCCAGTAGTATAACGGACAGGGGGCCTGTAACTTTCTTT.

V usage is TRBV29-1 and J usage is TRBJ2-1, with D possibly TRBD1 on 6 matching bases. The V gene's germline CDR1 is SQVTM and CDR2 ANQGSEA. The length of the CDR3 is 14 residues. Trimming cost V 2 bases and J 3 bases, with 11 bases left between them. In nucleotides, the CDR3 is TGCAGCGTTGAATCGCAGGGGTACTACAATGAGCAGTTCTTC. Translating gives CSVESQGYYNEQFF.

CDR3 amino acids: CASSSGLPYEQYF. CDR3 bases: TGCGCCAGCAGCAGCGGCCTTCCCTACGAGCAGTACTTC. The rearrangement uses TRBV10-1 and TRBJ2-7; weak D call: TRBD2 (5 bases). This CDR3 contains 13 residues. Germline CDR1 reads WNHNN; CDR2 reads SYGVQD (reference sequence). The V and J ends lost 6 bases and 2 bases respectively, with 11 bases between them.

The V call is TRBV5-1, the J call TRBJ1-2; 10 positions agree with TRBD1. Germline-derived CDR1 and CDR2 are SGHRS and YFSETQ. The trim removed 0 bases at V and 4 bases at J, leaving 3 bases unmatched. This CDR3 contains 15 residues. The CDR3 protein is CASSLETGGPYGYTF. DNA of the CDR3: TGCGCCAGCAGCTTGGAGACAGGGGGCCCCTATGGCTACACCTTC.

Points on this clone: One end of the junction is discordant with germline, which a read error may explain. DNA of the CDR3: TGTGCCAGCAGTTTATCACGGGGGGGGACTACCATATTACTCTTC. This codes for CASSLSRGGTTILLF. The chain uses TRBV27 and TRBJ2-1; 8 nucleotides match TRBD2. This CDR3 is built from 15 residues. Germline CDR1 MNHEY, CDR2 SMNVEV (reference sequence).

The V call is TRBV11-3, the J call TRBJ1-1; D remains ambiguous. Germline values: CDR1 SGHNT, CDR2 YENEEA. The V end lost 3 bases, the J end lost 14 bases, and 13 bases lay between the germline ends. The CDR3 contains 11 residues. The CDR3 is CASSFRRPLFF. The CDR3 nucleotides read TGTGCCAGCAGCTTCAGGCGCCCTCTGTTCTTT.

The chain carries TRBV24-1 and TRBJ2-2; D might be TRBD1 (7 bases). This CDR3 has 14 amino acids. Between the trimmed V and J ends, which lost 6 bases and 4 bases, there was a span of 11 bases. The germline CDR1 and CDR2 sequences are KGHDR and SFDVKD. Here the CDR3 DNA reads TGTGCCACCAGTTCCCAGGGGGGCACCGGGGAGCTGTTTTTT. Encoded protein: CATSSQGGTGELFF.